Listed below are T cell receptor beta chains from one sample, sequenced in a study of T-cell memory formation after mild COVID-19. MiXCR, run by TCRdb on the 5' RACE reads, gives a single entry per CDR3 protein. There are a few hundred thousand distinct CDR3 sequences in the sample; over 9% occur only once, and roughly a fifth lies in the top ten. The sequenced sample consisted of PBMCs or a T cell subset sorted from them (not recorded which). These TCRs come from a man younger than 30 who had mild COVID-19 (a few samples of this study predate the infection). Cell type and time point are not known. Each CDR3 is given with its conserved first and last residue. D genes are given only for firm matches. Not all rows give a size; the values are once, few, many and, for expanded clones, a class.

abundance,d_gene,v_gene,j_gene,CDR3aa
-,-,TRBV6-6,TRBJ2-7,CASSYSGGSYEQYF
few,TRBD2,TRBV6-5,TRBJ2-5,CASRSSGGTQETQYF
-,TRBD1,TRBV12-3/TRBV12-4,TRBJ1-1,CVADRGTEAFF
-,TRBD2,TRBV5-1,TRBJ2-5,CASSTGLAGSQETQYF
-,-,TRBV6-5,TRBJ2-5,CASRPPGWETQYF
-,-,TRBV12-3/TRBV12-4,TRBJ2-3,CASSGNSDTQYF
-,TRBD1,TRBV20-1,TRBJ1-4,CSAKYDRVLF
-,-,TRBV20-1,TRBJ2-1,CSARTPGGFNEQFF
-,TRBD1,TRBV5-1,TRBJ1-1,CASSSDRDEAFF
-,-,TRBV5-8,TRBJ2-3,CASSLMGASTDTQYF
-,-,TRBV9,TRBJ2-2,CASSVGGLSGELFF
-,-,TRBV12-3/TRBV12-4,TRBJ2-7,CASSFGGPSYEQYF
few,-,TRBV25-1,TRBJ2-1,CASSEEVYNEQFF
many,-,TRBV7-9,TRBJ2-5,CASSRSTGSQETQYF
few,-,TRBV7-2,TRBJ1-5,CASSLDSPNQPQHF
-,TRBD2,TRBV29-1,TRBJ2-1,CSVEEGRGGLNEQFF
-,TRBD1,TRBV11-1,TRBJ2-1,CASSATGTGAYEQFF
many,TRBD2,TRBV20-1,TRBJ2-3,CSARQATSGLTDTQYF
many,-,TRBV20-1,TRBJ1-1,CSADKDKNTEAFF
-,TRBD1,TRBV4-3,TRBJ2-5,CASSRDRGDGTQYF
-,-,TRBV4-3,TRBJ2-2,CASSHQGAGGGAHGELFF
few,TRBD1,TRBV6-5,TRBJ2-1,CASSNLQGAGYNEQFF
few,TRBD1,TRBV7-9,TRBJ2-5,CASSSVGTDPQETQYF
many,-,TRBV5-6,TRBJ2-1,CASSFDGNEQFF
-,TRBD1,TRBV19,TRBJ1-6,CASSIQQGLKSPLHF
few,TRBD1,TRBV11-1,TRBJ2-7,CASSTQGAIGKQYF
-,TRBD2,TRBV20-1,TRBJ2-4,CSARSNSGGLPKNIQYF
-,-,TRBV5-1,TRBJ2-2,CASSLGDPLNTGELFF
few,TRBD2,TRBV11-2,TRBJ2-3,CASSPGRLAGPSGGQYF
few,TRBD1,TRBV29-1,TRBJ1-2,CSVESRGGGYGYTF
few,-,TRBV5-1,TRBJ2-5,CASSLAPGVSETQYF
many,-,TRBV3-2,TRBJ1-3,CASSQEGRGAENTIYF
-,-,TRBV29-1,TRBJ2-1,CSVERGNEQFF
few,-,TRBV12-3/TRBV12-4,TRBJ2-7,CASSWGDLTSYEQYF
few,-,TRBV24-1,TRBJ1-2,CATSDYRFGYTF
many,-,TRBV6-2/TRBV6-3,TRBJ2-2,CATQGSLNTGELFF
few,-,TRBV7-9,TRBJ1-2,CASGGSGGYTF
few,-,TRBV5-1,TRBJ2-3,CASSLAGRASTDTQYF
-,-,TRBV3-1,TRBJ2-1,CASSQGDSVYNEQFF
many,-,TRBV5-1,TRBJ2-5,CASSLYSEEETQYF
few,-,TRBV7-9,TRBJ1-3,CASSVPGIGDTIYF
many,-,TRBV7-9,TRBJ2-7,CASSPSLSLASYEQYF
-,-,TRBV4-1,TRBJ1-5,CASSQDGGGARPQHF
many,-,TRBV7-2,TRBJ2-5,CASSLPPSGVETQYF
-,-,TRBV3-1,TRBJ1-2,CASSQVSLYGYTF
many,-,TRBV5-1,TRBJ2-3,CASSLGSTDTQYF
few,TRBD2,TRBV7-3,TRBJ2-1,CASSPGQGLAGYEQFF
-,-,TRBV4-3,TRBJ2-1,CASSQGAARGSYNEQFF
many,TRBD1,TRBV4-3,TRBJ2-1,CASSPGTANYNEQFF
many,TRBD1,TRBV7-2,TRBJ2-5,CASSLGQGDLRETQYF
few,-,TRBV7-2,TRBJ2-2,CASSSQHTGELFF
-,-,TRBV7-9,TRBJ2-5,CASSLTFKEETQYF
few,-,TRBV7-6,TRBJ2-5,CASSLVTRGRRETQYF
-,-,TRBV7-3,TRBJ1-5,CASSLTSFGSVHQPQHF